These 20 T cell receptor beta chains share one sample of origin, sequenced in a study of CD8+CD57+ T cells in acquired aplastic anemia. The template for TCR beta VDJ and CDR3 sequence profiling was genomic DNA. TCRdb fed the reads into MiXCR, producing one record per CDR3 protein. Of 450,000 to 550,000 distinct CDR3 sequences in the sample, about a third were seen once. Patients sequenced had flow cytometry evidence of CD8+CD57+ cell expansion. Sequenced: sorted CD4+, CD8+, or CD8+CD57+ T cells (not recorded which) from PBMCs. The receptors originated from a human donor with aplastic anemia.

The CDR3 bases are TGTGCCAGCAGCTTAACAGGGGTTGGGGCGTCCTATGGCTACACCTTC. It is translated as CASSLTGVGASYGYTF. V is TRBV11-1 and J is TRBJ1-2, with 7 nucleotides matching TRBD1. Per the germline V gene, CDR1 is SGHAT and CDR2 is FQDESV (reference sequence). The CDR3 runs to 16 residues. Trimming at V came to 2 bases and at J to 4 bases, leaving 10 bases not matched to a gene. Filled out from reference TRBV11-1 and TRBJ1-2, the complete variable domain reads EAEVAQSPRYKITEKSQAVAFWCDPISGHATLYWYRQILGQGPELLVQFQDESVVDDSQLPKDRFSAERLKGVDSTLKIQPAELGDSAMYLCASSLTGVGASYGYTFGSGTRLTVV.

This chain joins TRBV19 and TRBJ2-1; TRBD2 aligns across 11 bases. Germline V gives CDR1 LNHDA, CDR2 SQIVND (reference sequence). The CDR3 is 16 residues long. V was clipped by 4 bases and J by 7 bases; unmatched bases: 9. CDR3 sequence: CASSTSSGRPRNEQFF. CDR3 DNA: TGTGCCAGTAGTACATCTAGCGGGAGGCCCCGGAATGAGCAGTTCTTC.

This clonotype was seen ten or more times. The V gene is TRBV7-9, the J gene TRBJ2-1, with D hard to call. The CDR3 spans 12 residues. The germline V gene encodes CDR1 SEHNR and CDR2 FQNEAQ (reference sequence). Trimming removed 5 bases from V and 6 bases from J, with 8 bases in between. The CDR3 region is CASSLKGNEQFF. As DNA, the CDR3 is TGTGCCAGCAGCCTAAAGGGCAATGAGCAGTTCTTC.

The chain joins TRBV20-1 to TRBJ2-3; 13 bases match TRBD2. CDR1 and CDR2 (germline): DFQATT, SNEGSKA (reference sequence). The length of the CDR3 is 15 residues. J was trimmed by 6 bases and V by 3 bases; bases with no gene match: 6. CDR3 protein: CSASRTSGSGDTQYF. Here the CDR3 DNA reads TGCAGTGCTAGTAGGACTAGCGGGAGTGGGGATACGCAGTATTTT.

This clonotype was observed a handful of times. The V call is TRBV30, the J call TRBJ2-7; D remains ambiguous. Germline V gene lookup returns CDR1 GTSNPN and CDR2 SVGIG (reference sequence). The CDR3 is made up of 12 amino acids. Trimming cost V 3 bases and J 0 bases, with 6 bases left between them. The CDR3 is CAWRSASYEQYF. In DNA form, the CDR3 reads TGTGCCTGGAGATCCGCCTCCTACGAGCAGTACTTC.

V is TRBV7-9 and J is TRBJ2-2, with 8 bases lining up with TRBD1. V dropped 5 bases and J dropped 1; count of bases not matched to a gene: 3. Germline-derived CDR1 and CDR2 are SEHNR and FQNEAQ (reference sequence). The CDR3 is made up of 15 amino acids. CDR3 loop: CASSEGQGNTGELFF. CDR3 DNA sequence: TGTGCCAGCAGCGAAGGACAGGGGAACACCGGGGAGCTGTTTTTT.

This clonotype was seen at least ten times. The CDR3 spells CASSEMNGELFF. The CDR3, as DNA: TGTGCCAGCAGTGAAATGAATGGGGAGCTGTTTTTT. This chain uses TRBV2 with TRBJ2-2; D unclear. The CDR3 length is 12 residues. CDR1 is SNHLY and CDR2 is FYNNEI in the germline V gene. Trimming stripped 2 bases from V and 8 bases from J, with 6 bases between.

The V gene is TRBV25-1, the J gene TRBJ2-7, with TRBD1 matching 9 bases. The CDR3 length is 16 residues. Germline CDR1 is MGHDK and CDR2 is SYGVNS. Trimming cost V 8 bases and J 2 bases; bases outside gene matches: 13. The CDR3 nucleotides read TGTGCCAGCGTAGCCTTCCCGGGACAGGGAACCTACGAGCAGTACTTC. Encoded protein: CASVAFPGQGTYEQYF.

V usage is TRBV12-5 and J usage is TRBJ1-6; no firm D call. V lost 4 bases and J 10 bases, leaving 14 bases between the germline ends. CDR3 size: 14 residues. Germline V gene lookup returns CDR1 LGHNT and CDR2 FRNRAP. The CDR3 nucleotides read TGTGCTAGTGGTTCACCGGGCTCGGGGTCACCCCTCCACTTT. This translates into CASGSPGSGSPLHF.

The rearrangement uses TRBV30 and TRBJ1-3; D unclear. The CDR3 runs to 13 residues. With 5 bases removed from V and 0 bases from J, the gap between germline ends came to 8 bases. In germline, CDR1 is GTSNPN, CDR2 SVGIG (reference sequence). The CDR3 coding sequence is TGTGCCTGGGCTCGGGGCTCTGGAAACACCATATATTTT. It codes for CAWARGSGNTIYF. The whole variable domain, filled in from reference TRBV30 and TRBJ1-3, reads SQTIHQWPATLVQPVGSPLSLECTVEGTSNPNLYWYRQAAGRGLQLLFYSVGIGQISSEVPQNLSASRPQDRQFILSSKKLLLSDSGFYLCAWARGSGNTIYFGEGSWLTVV.

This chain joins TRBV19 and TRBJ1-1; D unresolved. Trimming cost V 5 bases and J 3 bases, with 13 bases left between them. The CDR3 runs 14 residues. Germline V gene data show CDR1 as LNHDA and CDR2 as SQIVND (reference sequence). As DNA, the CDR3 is TGTGCCAGTAGTTTCTACGGTGGGGACACTGAAGCTTTCTTT. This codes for CASSFYGGDTEAFF.

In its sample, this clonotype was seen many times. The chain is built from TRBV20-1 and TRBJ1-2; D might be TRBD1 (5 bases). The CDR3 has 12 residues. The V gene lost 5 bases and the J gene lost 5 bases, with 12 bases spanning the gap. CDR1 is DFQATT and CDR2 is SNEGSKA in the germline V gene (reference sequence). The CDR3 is CSAPLGGYGYTF. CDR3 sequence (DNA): TGCAGTGCTCCGTTGGGGGGATATGGCTACACCTTC.

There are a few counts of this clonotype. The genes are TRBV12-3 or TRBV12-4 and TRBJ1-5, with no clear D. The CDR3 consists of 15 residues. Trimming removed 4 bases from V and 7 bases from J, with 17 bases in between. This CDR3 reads CASSSWGTERQPQHF. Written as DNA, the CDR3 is TGTGCCAGCAGTTCGTGGGGAACTGAGCGGCAGCCCCAGCATTTT.

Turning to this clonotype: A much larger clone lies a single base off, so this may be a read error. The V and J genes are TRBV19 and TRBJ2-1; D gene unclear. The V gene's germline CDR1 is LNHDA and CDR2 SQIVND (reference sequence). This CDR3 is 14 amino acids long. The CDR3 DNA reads TGTGCCAGTAGTTTGGACCGACTTAGGAATGGGCAGTTCTTC. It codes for CASSLDRLRNGQFF.

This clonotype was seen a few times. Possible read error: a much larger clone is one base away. The CDR3 protein is CAAGRDLSTDTQYF. The CDR3 nucleotides are TGTGCCGCCGGACGGGATCTAAGCACAGATACGCAGTATTTT. J is TRBJ2-3 and V is TRBV2, with D perhaps TRBD2 (5 bases). The length of the CDR3 is 14 residues. Looked up from germline, CDR1 is SNHLY and CDR2 is FYNNEI. Trimming took 11 bases from V and 0 from J, leaving 15 bases between them. Together with reference TRBV2 and TRBJ2-3, the CDR3 gives the full variable domain: EPEVTQTPSHQVTQMGQEVILRCVPISNHLYFYWYRQILGQKVEFLVSFYNNEISEKSEIFDDQFSVERPDGSNFTLKIRSTKLEDSAMYFCAAGRDLSTDTQYFGPGTRLTVL.

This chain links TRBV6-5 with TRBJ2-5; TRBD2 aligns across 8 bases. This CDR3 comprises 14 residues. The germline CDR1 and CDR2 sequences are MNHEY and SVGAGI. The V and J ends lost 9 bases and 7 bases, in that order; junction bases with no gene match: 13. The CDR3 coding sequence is TGTGCCAGTAGGATAAGCGGGAGTCGGGGGACCCAGTACTTC. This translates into CASRISGSRGTQYF.

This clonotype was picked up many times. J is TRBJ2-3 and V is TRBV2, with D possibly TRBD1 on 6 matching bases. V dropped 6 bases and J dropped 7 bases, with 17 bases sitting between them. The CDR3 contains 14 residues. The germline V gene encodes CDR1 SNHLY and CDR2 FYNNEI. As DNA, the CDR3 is TGTGCCAGCAGACCGGGAACCAGGGGATATACGCAGTATTTT. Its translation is CASRPGTRGYTQYF.

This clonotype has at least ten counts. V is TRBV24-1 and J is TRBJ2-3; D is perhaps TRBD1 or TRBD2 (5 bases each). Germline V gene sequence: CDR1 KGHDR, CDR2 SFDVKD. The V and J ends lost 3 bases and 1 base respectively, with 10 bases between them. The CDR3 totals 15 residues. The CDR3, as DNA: TGTGCCACCAGTGATGCGCAGGGAGGCACAGATACGCAGTATTTT. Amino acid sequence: CATSDAQGGTDTQYF.

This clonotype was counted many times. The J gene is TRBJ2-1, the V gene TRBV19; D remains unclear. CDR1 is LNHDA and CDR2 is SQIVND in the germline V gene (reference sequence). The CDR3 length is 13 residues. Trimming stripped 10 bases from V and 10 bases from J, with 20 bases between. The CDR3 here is CAIRPSGVGEQFF. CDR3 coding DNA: TGTGCCATAAGACCCTCGGGCGTGGGGGAGCAGTTCTTC.

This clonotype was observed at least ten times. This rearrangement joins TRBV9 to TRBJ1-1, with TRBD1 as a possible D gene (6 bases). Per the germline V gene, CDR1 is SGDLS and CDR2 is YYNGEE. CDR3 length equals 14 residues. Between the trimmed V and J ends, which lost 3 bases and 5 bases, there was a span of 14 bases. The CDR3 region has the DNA TGTGCCAGCAGCGCGTGGTATCAGGGGACTGAAGCTTTCTTT. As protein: CASSAWYQGTEAFF.